What follows is one T cell receptor (beta chain) and its context. This clonotype was observed a handful of times. This clone's antigen is unknown. Base qualities are not at hand, and no much larger clone is one base apart. The data are from a study of response to subunit inactivated influenza vaccine (dated by TCRdb to the late 2010s). Regarding the study in general: The study used deep quantitative T cell receptor repertoire profiling to track responses to a trivalent subunit inactivated influenza vaccine.

What the work shows at the level of the full study, not this receptor alone: The authors proposed that each seasonal influenza vaccination may bring in only a limited number of new T cells.

Libraries came from RT-PCR. These reads were obtained on an Illumina HiSeq 2500. TCRdb passed the public sequencing reads through fastp at Q25 and MiXCR, retaining productive beta sequences. Merged by CDR3 protein, the rows form single entries marked with the most common genes and DNA. This sample is represented by more than 700,000 distinct CDR3 sequences; about 20% of them were singletons. The top ten hold about 10% of the sample. V drops 3 bases and J drops 3 bases, leaving 9 bases in between. The CDR3 holds 13 amino acids from the cysteine to the phenylalanine. CDR3 DNA only is kept here, 39 bases in frame from base 1. The germline V gene provides CDR1 SGHDT and CDR2 YYEEEE.

The receptor comes from a man in his forties or fifties who received an inactivated influenza vaccine. Donor details come from another sample of the same person, matched by shared clones. In this chain, TRBV5-6 is recombined with TRBJ2-5; the D gene lacks a confident call. The source was PBMCs from blood, collected more than 4 days after vaccination. This receptor carries the CDR3 CASSSYNEETQYF. The nucleotides read TGTGCCAGCAGCTCTTACAATGAAGAGACCCAGTACTTC.